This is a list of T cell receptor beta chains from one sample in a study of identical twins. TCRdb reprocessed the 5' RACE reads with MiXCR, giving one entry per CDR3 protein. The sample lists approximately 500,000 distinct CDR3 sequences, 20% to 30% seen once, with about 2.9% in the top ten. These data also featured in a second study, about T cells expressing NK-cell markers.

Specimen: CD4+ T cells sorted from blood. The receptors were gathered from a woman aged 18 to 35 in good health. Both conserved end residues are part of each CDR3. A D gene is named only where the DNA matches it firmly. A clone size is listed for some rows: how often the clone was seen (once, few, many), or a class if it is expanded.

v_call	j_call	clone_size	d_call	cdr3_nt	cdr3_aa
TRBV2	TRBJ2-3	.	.	TGTGCCAGCAGGGGGGAAACTACAGGGACAGATACGCAGTATTTT	CASRGETTGTDTQYF
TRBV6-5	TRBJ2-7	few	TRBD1	TGTGCCAGCAGTTACTCCCCACCTACTACGACAGGGATTGGCGAGCAGTACTTC	CASSYSPPTTTGIGEQYF
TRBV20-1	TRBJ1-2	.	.	TGCAGTGCTAGTGGGGGGGCTTATGGCTACACCTTC	CSASGGAYGYTF
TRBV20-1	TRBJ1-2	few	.	TGCAGTGCTAGAGATTGGGGTAGGGGTTATGGCTACACCTTC	CSARDWGRGYGYTF
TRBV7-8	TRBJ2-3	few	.	TGTGCCAGCAGCTTAGGACGGCTAGCCCGCACAGATACGCAGTATTTT	CASSLGRLARTDTQYF
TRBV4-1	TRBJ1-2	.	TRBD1	TGCGCCAGCAGCCGATGGACAGGGAAGAATGGCTACACCTTC	CASSRWTGKNGYTF
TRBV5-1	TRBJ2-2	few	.	TGCGCCAGCAGCCCCGGGACTCGCAACACCGGGGAGCTGTTTTTT	CASSPGTRNTGELFF
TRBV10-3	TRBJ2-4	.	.	TGTGCCATCAGCCCAGGAGCCATTCAGTACTTC	CAISPGAIQYF
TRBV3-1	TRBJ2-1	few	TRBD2	TGTGCCAGCACCACGACTAGCGGGGGGGCCCTCAATGAGCAGTTCTTC	CASTTTSGGALNEQFF
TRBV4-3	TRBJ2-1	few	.	TGCGCCAGCCGGGAAGCGGGTACCAATGAGCAGTTCTTC	CASREAGTNEQFF
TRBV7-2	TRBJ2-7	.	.	TGTGCCAGCAGCCTACAAGGGGACCCGGCCTACGAGCAGTACTTC	CASSLQGDPAYEQYF
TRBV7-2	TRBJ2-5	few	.	TGTGCCAGCGCCCTAGAATCCGGGTACCAAGAGACCCAGTACTTC	CASALESGYQETQYF
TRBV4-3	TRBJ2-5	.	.	TGCGCCAGCAGCCAATCGAGGCAGGGGGAGACCCAGTACTTC	CASSQSRQGETQYF
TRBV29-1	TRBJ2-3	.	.	TGCAGCGTTGAGGGGCAGCCCGATACGCAGTATTTT	CSVEGQPDTQYF
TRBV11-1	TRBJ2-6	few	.	TGTGCCAGCAGCTTAAGGTCCACCCCCGCTTCTGGGGCCAACGTCCTGACTTTC	CASSLRSTPASGANVLTF
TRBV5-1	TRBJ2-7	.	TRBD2	TGCGCCAGCAGCTTGGCTAGCGGGAGCCGGGAATTGTACTTC	CASSLASGSRELYF
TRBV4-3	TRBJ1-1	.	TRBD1	TGCGCCAGCAGCCAAGATCTAGTAGGGACAGGGAGGGTTTTCTTT	CASSQDLVGTGRVFF
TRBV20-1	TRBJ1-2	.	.	TGCAGTGCTAGTAATCCGGATGGCTACACCTTC	CSASNPDGYTF
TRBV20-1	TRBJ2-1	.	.	TGCAGTGCCTTGGACCAGCCCGCAGAGCAGTTCTTC	CSALDQPAEQFF
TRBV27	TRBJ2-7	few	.	TGTGCCAGCAGTTCCCCCCGACGGGGGCAGTACTTC	CASSSPRRGQYF
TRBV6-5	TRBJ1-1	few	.	TGTGCCAGCAGTTACCGGGGCAAAGGGGCTTTCTTT	CASSYRGKGAFF
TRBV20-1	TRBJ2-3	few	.	TGCAGTGCTGGCGGGACGGCAGATACGCAGTATTTT	CSAGGTADTQYF
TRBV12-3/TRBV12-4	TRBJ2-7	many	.	TGTGCCAGCAGTTTAAATTTAGTGAGCTCCTACGAGCAGTACTTC	CASSLNLVSSYEQYF
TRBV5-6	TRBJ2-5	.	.	TGTGCCAGCAGCTTGTCGGCCCCCGAGACCCAGTACTTC	CASSLSAPETQYF
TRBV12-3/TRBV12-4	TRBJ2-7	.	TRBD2	TGTGCCAGCAGTGAGACTAGCGGGGGTCGGTACGAGCAGTACTTC	CASSETSGGRYEQYF
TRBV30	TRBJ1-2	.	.	TGTGCCTGGACCCTAGAAGCTACAGGACTCTATGGCTACACCTTC	CAWTLEATGLYGYTF
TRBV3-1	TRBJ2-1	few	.	TGTGCCAGCAGCCAAGATCAGATTGTACGGCAGTTCTTC	CASSQDQIVRQFF
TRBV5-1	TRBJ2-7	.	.	TGCGCCAGCAGATGGGTAAGGGACCGGGCCTACGAGCAGTACTTC	CASRWVRDRAYEQYF
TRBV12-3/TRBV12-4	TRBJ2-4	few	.	TGTGCCAGCAGTTTAGCCGTTCTGGTCAAAAACATTCAGTACTTC	CASSLAVLVKNIQYF
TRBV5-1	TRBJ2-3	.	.	TGCGCCAGCAGCCCCTCCATAGTAGCCGATACGCAGTATTTT	CASSPSIVADTQYF
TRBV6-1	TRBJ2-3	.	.	TGTGCCAGCAGGTCCCGGGACCCGTTTCCCGATACGCAGTATTTT	CASRSRDPFPDTQYF
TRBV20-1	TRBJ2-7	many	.	TGCAGTGCTAAGGGCAGGGAGGTGTTCTCCTACGAGCAGTACTTC	CSAKGREVFSYEQYF
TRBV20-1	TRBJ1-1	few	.	TGCAGTGCTAGTTGGTCAGAAGAAGCTTTCTTT	CSASWSEEAFF
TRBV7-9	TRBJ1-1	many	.	TGTGCCAGCAGCCCCCGGTCTTTTGAAGCTTTCTTT	CASSPRSFEAFF
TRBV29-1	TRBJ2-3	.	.	TGCAGCTCTTCCCGCGTAGGGGCGGGGGATACGCAGTATTTT	CSSSRVGAGDTQYF
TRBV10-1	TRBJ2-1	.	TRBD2	TGCGCCAGCACCTATATAGCGGGAGGATCTTGCGGGCATGAGCAGTTCTTC	CASTYIAGGSCGHEQFF
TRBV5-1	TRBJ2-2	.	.	TGCGCCAGCAGCTTGGGCGGCGTCAACACCGGGGAGCTGTTTTTT	CASSLGGVNTGELFF
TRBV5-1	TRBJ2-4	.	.	TGCGCCAGCAGCTGGAACTCGGACGGACTAGCCAAAAACATTCAGTACTTC	CASSWNSDGLAKNIQYF
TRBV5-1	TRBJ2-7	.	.	TGCGCCAGCAGCTTGGGAGAGACAAACTCCTACGAGCAGTACTTC	CASSLGETNSYEQYF
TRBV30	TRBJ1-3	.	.	TGTGCCTGGAGTGTTAAATCTGGAAACACCATATATTTT	CAWSVKSGNTIYF
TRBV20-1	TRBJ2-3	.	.	TGCAGTGCTTCCCCCTCAGGGGAGGGCACAGATACGCAGTATTTT	CSASPSGEGTDTQYF
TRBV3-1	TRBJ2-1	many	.	TGTGCCAGCAGCGCACGTGGTAGTGACAATGAGCAGTTCTTC	CASSARGSDNEQFF
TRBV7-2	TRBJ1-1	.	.	TGTGCCAGCAGCTTAGCTTCGGCATACACTGAAGCTTTCTTT	CASSLASAYTEAFF
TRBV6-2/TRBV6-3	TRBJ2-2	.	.	TGTGCCAGCAGTTTCCCTCTACAGACCCGGGAGCTGTTTTTT	CASSFPLQTRELFF